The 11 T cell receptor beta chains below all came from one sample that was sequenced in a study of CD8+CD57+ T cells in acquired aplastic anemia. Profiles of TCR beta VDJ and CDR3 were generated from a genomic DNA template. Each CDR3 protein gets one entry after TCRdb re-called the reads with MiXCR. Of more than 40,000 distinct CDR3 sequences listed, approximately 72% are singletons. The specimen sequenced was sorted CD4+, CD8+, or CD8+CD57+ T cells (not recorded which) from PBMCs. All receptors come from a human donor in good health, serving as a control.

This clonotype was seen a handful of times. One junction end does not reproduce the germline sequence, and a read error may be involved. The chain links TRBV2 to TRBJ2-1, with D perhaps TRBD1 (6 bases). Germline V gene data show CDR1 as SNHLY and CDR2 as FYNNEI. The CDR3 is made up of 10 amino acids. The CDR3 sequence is CASRGNRVAF. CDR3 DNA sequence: TGTGCCAGCAGAGGGAACAGGGTAGCATTC.

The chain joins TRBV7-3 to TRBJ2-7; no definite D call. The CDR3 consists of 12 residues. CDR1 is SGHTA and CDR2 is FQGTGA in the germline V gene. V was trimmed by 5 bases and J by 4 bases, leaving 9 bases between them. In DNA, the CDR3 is TGTGCCAGCAGCCCTACAGATTACGAGCAGTACTTC. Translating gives CASSPTDYEQYF.

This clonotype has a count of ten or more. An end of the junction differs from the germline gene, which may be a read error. The CDR3 nucleotides are TGTGCCAGCAGTTATGGGGGGTACGGGGGGCTGTTTTTT. This encodes CASSYGGYGGLFF. The genes are TRBV6-5 and TRBJ2-2, with D possibly TRBD2 on 6 matching bases. There are 13 residues in the CDR3. CDR1 MNHEY and CDR2 SVGAGI come from the germline V gene.

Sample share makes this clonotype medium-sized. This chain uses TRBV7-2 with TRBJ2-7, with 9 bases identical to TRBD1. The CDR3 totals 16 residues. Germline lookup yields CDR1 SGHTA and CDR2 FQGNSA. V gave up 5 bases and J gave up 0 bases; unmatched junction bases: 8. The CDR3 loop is CASSLTGTGSSYEQYF. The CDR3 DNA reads TGTGCCAGCAGCCTAACCGGGACAGGGAGCTCCTACGAGCAGTACTTC. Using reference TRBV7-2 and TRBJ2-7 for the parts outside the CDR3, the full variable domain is GAGVSQSPSNKVTEKGKDVELRCDPISGHTALYWYRQSLGQGLEFLIYFQGNSAPDKSGLPSDRFSAERTGGSVSTLTIQRTQQEDSAVYLCASSLTGTGSSYEQYFGPGTRLTVT.

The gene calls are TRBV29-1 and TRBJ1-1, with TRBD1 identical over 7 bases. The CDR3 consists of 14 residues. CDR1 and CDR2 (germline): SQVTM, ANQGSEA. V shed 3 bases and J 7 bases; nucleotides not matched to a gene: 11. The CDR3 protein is CSVDGTARPGEAFF. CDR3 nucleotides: TGCAGCGTTGATGGGACAGCCAGGCCGGGTGAAGCTTTCTTT. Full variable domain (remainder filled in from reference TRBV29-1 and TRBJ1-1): SAVISQKPSRDICQRGTSLTIQCQVDSQVTMMFWYRQQPGQSLTLIATANQGSEATYESGFVIDKFPISRPNLTFSTLTVSNMSPEDSSIYLCSVDGTARPGEAFFGQGTRLTVV.

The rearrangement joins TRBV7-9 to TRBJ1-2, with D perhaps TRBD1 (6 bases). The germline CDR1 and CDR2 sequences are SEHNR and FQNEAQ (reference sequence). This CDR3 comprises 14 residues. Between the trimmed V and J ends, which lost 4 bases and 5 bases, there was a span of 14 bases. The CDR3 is CASSSAQGSYGYTF. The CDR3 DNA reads TGTGCCAGCAGCTCGGCACAGGGTTCATATGGCTACACCTTC. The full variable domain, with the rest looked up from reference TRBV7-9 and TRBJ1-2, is DTGVSQNPRHKITKRGQNVTFRCDPISEHNRLYWYRQTLGQGPEFLTYFQNEAQLEKSRLLSDRFSAERPKGSFSTLEIQRTEQGDSAMYLCASSSAQGSYGYTFGSGTRLTVV.

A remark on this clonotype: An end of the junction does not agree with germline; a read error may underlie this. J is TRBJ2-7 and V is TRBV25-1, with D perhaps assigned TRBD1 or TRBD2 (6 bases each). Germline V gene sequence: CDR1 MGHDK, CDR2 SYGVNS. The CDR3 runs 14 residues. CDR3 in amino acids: CASSGGAGYYEQCF. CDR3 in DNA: TGTGCCAGCAGTGGGGGGGCAGGCTACTACGAGCAGTGCTTC.

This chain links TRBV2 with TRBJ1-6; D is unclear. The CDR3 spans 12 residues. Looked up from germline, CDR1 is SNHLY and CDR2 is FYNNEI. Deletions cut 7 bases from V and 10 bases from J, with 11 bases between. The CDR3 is CASNTGNSPLHF. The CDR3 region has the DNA TGTGCCAGCAATACGGGTAACTCACCCCTCCACTTT.

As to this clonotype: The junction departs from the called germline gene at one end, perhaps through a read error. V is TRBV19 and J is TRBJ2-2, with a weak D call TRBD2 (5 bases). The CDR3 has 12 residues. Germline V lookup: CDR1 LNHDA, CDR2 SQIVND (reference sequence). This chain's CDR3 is CTSSIMSGELFF. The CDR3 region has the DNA TGTACCAGTAGTATAATGTCTGGGGAGTTGTTTTTT.

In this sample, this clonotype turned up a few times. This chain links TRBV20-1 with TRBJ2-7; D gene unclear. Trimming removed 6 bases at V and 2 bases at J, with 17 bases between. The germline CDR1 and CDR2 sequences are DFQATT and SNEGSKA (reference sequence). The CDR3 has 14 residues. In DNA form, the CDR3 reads TGCAGTGCCCCCCAATTGGGCGCTACCTACGAGCAGTACTTC. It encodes CSAPQLGATYEQYF.

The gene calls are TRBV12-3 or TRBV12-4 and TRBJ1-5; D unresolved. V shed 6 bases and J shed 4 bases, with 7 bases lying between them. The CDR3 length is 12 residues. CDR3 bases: TGTGCCAGCAGCGAACAGAATCAGCCCCAGCATTTT. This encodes CASSEQNQPQHF.